One and the same sample provided the 5 T cell receptor beta chains below, sequenced in a study of blood T cell repertoires in COVID-19. The data were produced by immunoSEQ multiplex PCR, yet TCRdb's version contains in-frame clones alone and is incomplete. The table records about 46,000 clones, around 86% of them present only once. What was sequenced was PBMCs or T cells enriched from blood (not recorded which). The source is a woman between 50 and 59 years old who had recovered from COVID-19.

The chain is built from TRBV6-6 and TRBJ1-1; D is undetermined. CDR1 MNHNY and CDR2 SVGAGI come from the germline V gene (reference sequence). This CDR3 contains 14 residues. Trimming cost V 7 bases and J 7 bases, with 19 bases left between them. CDR3 DNA sequence: TGTGCCAGCACCCTTGGCACTAGCCGTAATGAAGCTTTCTTT. It codes for CASTLGTSRNEAFF.

The chain has TRBV4-1 and TRBJ2-7; 11 bases match TRBD2. Germline V gene lookup returns CDR1 MGHRA and CDR2 YSYEKL. The CDR3 covers 19 residues. V trimming: 0 bases; J trimming: 2 bases; junction bases outside the gene matches: 12. In nucleotides, the CDR3 is TGCGCCAGCAGCCAAGATCCCCCGAATCTAGCGGGAGGAACCTACGAGCAGTACTTC. Its translation: CASSQDPPNLAGGTYEQYF.

In its sample, this clone was seen a few times. The chain joins TRBV28 to TRBJ2-1, with TRBD2 matching over 12 bases. CDR3 length: 17 residues. With V trimmed by 0 bases and J by 5 bases, 5 bases remained unmatched. Germline V gives CDR1 MDHEN, CDR2 SYDVKM. CDR3 protein: CASSLWASGGGHNEQFF. As DNA, the CDR3 is TGTGCCAGCAGTTTATGGGCTAGCGGGGGGGGCCACAATGAGCAGTTCTTC.

The chain uses TRBV6-5 and TRBJ1-6; D remains ambiguous. Germline CDR1 is MNHEY and CDR2 is SVGAGI. The V and J ends lost 4 bases and 4 bases respectively, with 2 bases between them. The CDR3 is 12 residues long. The CDR3 DNA reads as TGTGCCAGCAGTTTATATAATTCACCCCTCCACTTT. Translation gives CASSLYNSPLHF.

The chain is built from TRBV20-1 and TRBJ2-5; 14 bases are a match to TRBD2. The CDR3 has 16 amino acids. V was pared by 3 bases and J by 1 base, with 4 bases of the junction left unmatched. Germline V gene lookup returns CDR1 DFQATT and CDR2 SNEGSKA (reference sequence). The CDR3 protein is CSASGTSGGFQETQYF. The DNA of the CDR3 is TGCAGTGCTAGTGGGACTAGCGGGGGTTTCCAAGAGACCCAGTACTTC.